What follows are 30 T cell receptor beta chains derived from one specimen sequenced in a study of OX40 agonist ivuxolimab in advanced cancers. Assay: immunoSEQ multiplex PCR; the TCRdb copy retains only in-frame clones and omits some. This table has around 69,000 clones, roughly 84% appearing once. This material consisted of CD4+ or CD8+ T cells sorted from blood, taken in a trial of the OX40 agonist ivuxolimab. All receptors derive from an adult with an advanced solid tumor such as melanoma, head and neck, liver or kidney cancer.

This clone was counted a single time. The rearrangement joins TRBV30 to TRBJ2-1, with TRBD2 as a possible D gene (6 bases). The CDR3 length is 15 residues. The germline V gene encodes CDR1 GTSNPN and CDR2 SVGIG (reference sequence). V was clipped by 2 bases and J by 2 bases, with 13 bases between them. In DNA, the CDR3 is TGTGCCTGGAGTTCAGGAGGGAACCCCTACAATGAGCAGTTCTTC. Translation: CAWSSGGNPYNEQFF.

The chain has TRBV6-1 and TRBJ1-1; perhaps TRBD1 as D (5 bases). The germline CDR1 and CDR2 sequences are MNHNS and SASEGT. This CDR3 spans 14 amino acids. V was shortened by 6 bases and J by 4 bases, with 15 bases between the two germline ends. The CDR3 DNA is TGTGCCAGCAGGATCGACAGTTTGGGCACTGAAGCTTTCTTT. This gives the protein CASRIDSLGTEAFF.

V usage is TRBV11-2 and J usage is TRBJ2-3; 10 bases line up with TRBD2. Trimming cost V 4 bases and J 9 bases; bases outside gene matches: 10. Germline-derived CDR1 and CDR2 are SGHAT and FQNNGV. The CDR3 is made up of 15 amino acids. The CDR3 sequence is CASSSSGRALETQYF. The CDR3 DNA sequence: TGTGCCAGCAGCTCAAGCGGGAGGGCCCTCGAAACGCAGTATTTT.

This chain uses TRBV29-1 with TRBJ2-1, with D possibly TRBD1 on 6 matching bases. In germline, CDR1 is SQVTM, CDR2 ANQGSEA. The length of the CDR3 is 14 residues. Deletions cut 6 bases from V and 4 bases from J, with 16 bases between. In DNA form, the CDR3 reads TGCAGCGTCAGGGGTCGCCTAATTTACAATGAGCAGTTCTTC. Protein: CSVRGRLIYNEQFF.

The CDR3 DNA follows: TGTGCCAGCTCAGAAGGAGAAGGAAACACCATATATTTT. Encoded protein: CASSEGEGNTIYF. The genes are TRBV18 and TRBJ1-3; D gene ambiguous. V shed 5 bases and J shed 4 bases, with 9 bases lying between them. CDR1 and CDR2 from the germline V gene are KGHSH and LQKENI. CDR3 length: 13 residues.

The chain combines TRBV7-6 with TRBJ2-3, with 7 bases identical to TRBD2. The germline CDR1 and CDR2 sequences are SGHVS and FNYEAQ. Trimming at V came to 0 bases and at J to 4 bases, leaving 7 bases not matched to a gene. The CDR3 has 16 amino acids. The CDR3 here is CASSLAPRAGADTQYF. The DNA of the CDR3 is TGTGCCAGCAGCTTAGCGCCCCGGGCGGGAGCAGATACGCAGTATTTT. Full variable domain (missing parts from reference TRBV7-6 and TRBJ2-3): GAGVSQSPRYKVTKRGQDVALRCDPISGHVSLYWYRQALGQGPEFLTYFNYEAQQDKSGLPNDRFSAERPEGSISTLTIQRTEQRDSAMYRCASSLAPRAGADTQYFGPGTRLTVL.

The gene calls are TRBV10-2 and TRBJ2-3; the match to TRBD1 covers 9 bases. CDR3 length equals 14 residues. V gave up 7 bases and J gave up 2 bases; unmatched junction bases: 4. Germline-derived CDR1 and CDR2 are WSHSY and SAAADI. The CDR3 region is CASKTGGTTDTQYF. As DNA, the CDR3 is TGCGCCAGCAAGACAGGGGGGACCACAGATACGCAGTATTTT.

The gene calls are TRBV28 and TRBJ1-5, with D uncertain. Trimming shortened V by 3 bases and J by 3 bases, and 12 bases separated the two germline ends. CDR1 MDHEN and CDR2 SYDVKM come from the germline V gene. This CDR3 spans 15 amino acids. The CDR3 DNA is TGTGCCAGCAGTTTTCCGGGATCACACAATCAGCCCCAGCATTTT. Protein: CASSFPGSHNQPQHF.

This clone was counted a single time. This chain joins TRBV6-1 and TRBJ2-6; TRBD1 matches at 9 bases. Germline CDR1 reads MNHNS; CDR2 reads SASEGT. This CDR3 spans 14 amino acids. Trimming took 6 bases from V and 9 from J; bases not matched to a gene: 6. CDR3 sequence (DNA): TGTGCCAGCAGGGGCCGGGACAGGGTCAACGTCCTGACTTTC. Translated, it gives CASRGRDRVNVLTF.

The genes are TRBV9 and TRBJ2-1; D ambiguous. V shed 0 bases and J shed 8 bases, with 6 bases lying between them. The CDR3 spans 12 residues. The germline V gene encodes CDR1 SGDLS and CDR2 YYNGEE. CDR3 residues: CASSVGGDEQFF. For the CDR3, the DNA is TGTGCCAGCAGCGTAGGCGGAGATGAGCAGTTCTTC.

The rearrangement uses TRBV6-5 and TRBJ1-6; tentatively, D is TRBD1 (5 bases). With 0 bases removed from V and 9 bases from J, the gap between germline ends came to 12 bases. The CDR3 runs to 15 residues. CDR1 is MNHEY and CDR2 is SVGAGI in the germline V gene. CDR3 DNA sequence: TGTGCCAGCAGTTACTCGATGTGGGGGGTTTCACCCCTCCACTTT. Translation gives CASSYSMWGVSPLHF.

The chain recombines TRBV7-4 with TRBJ2-7; D possibly uses TRBD1 or TRBD2 (6 bases each). CDR1 is SGHVT and CDR2 is SQSDAQ in the germline V gene. Trimming shortened V by 2 bases and J by 4 bases, and 33 bases separated the two germline ends. CDR3 length equals 21 residues. The CDR3, as DNA: TGTGCCAGCAGCTTAACCCCCGAAAAGGGCAGGGGACTTATACCGACTTACGAGCAGTACTTC. This codes for CASSLTPEKGRGLIPTYEQYF. The whole variable domain, remainder taken from reference TRBV7-4 and TRBJ2-7, is GAGVSQSPRYKVAKRGRDVALRCDSISGHVTLYWYRQTLGQGSEVLTYSQSDAQRDKSGRPSGRFSAERPERSVSTLKIQRTEQGDSAVYLCASSLTPEKGRGLIPTYEQYFGPGTRLTVT.

This clone was recorded only once. The CDR3 spells CASSSRGTGNEKLFF. The CDR3 nucleotides are TGTGCCAGCAGTTCCCGAGGGACAGGGAATGAAAAACTGTTTTTT. The V call is TRBV28, the J call TRBJ1-4, with TRBD1 matching 9 bases. The germline V gene has CDR1 MDHEN and CDR2 SYDVKM. The V gene end was trimmed by 4 bases and the J gene end by 5 bases; junction bases not matched to a gene: 5. The CDR3 is made up of 15 amino acids.

This chain uses TRBV27 with TRBJ1-1; no definite D call. The CDR3 is 15 residues long. CDR1 is MNHEY and CDR2 is SMNVEV in the germline V gene (reference sequence). V lost 6 bases, J lost 1 base, and 15 bases lay in between. Written as DNA, the CDR3 is TGTGCCAGCAGCCCGGACGCCGGCAGGAACACTGAAGCTTTCTTT. Protein product: CASSPDAGRNTEAFF.

V gene TRBV19 combines with J gene TRBJ2-7, with D perhaps being TRBD1 or TRBD2 (5 bases each). The length of the CDR3 is 13 residues. CDR1 and CDR2 (germline): LNHDA, SQIVND (reference sequence). Trimming removed 3 bases at V and 6 bases at J, with 12 bases between. The CDR3 nucleotides read TGTGCCAGTAGTATCCAGGGAGAAGTCGAGCAGTACTTC. It translates to CASSIQGEVEQYF.

The CDR3 DNA sequence: TGCGCCAGCGAGGGGGGGTACGAGCAGTACTTC. It encodes CASEGGYEQYF. The chain is built from TRBV5-1 and TRBJ2-7; a weak D match, TRBD2 (7 bases). The CDR3 consists of 11 residues. Germline V gene data show CDR1 as SGHRS and CDR2 as YFSETQ. Between the trimmed V and J ends, which lost 7 bases and 4 bases, there was a span of 9 bases. Based on the CDR3 plus reference TRBV5-1 and TRBJ2-7, the full variable domain is KAGVTQTPRYLIKTRGQQVTLSCSPISGHRSVSWYQQTPGQGLQFLFEYFSETQRNKGNFPGRFSGRQFSNSRSEMNVSTLELGDSALYLCASEGGYEQYFGPGTRLTVT.

V gene TRBV7-3 combines with J gene TRBJ2-1; 9 nucleotides line up with TRBD2. This CDR3 comprises 15 residues. The V segment lost 5 bases and the J segment 6 bases; nucleotides outside the gene matches: 8. CDR1 and CDR2 from the germline V gene are SGHTA and FQGTGA. The DNA of the CDR3 is TGTGCCAGCAGCCTACTGGGTAGCGGGAGCAATGAGCAGTTCTTC. Encoded protein: CASSLLGSGSNEQFF. Based on the CDR3 plus reference TRBV7-3 and TRBJ2-1, the full variable domain is GAGVSQTPSNKVTEKGKYVELRCDPISGHTALYWYRQSLGQGPEFLIYFQGTGAADDSGLPNDRFFAVRPEGSVSTLKIQRTERGDSAVYLCASSLLGSGSNEQFFGPGTRLTVL.

CDR3 sequence reads: CASRTGTGIYEQYF. The CDR3 DNA is TGTGCCAGCAGAACCGGGACAGGGATCTACGAGCAGTACTTC. The gene calls are TRBV2 and TRBJ2-7, with 9 bases that match TRBD1. V dropped 6 bases and J dropped 3; count of bases not matched to a gene: 6. The CDR3 is 14 residues long. The germline CDR1 and CDR2 sequences are SNHLY and FYNNEI.

This clone was picked up one time. J is TRBJ1-2 and V is TRBV28; no definite D call. Deletions cut 6 bases from V and 10 bases from J, with 15 bases between. This CDR3 region has 12 residues. Germline lookup yields CDR1 MDHEN and CDR2 SYDVKM. The CDR3 loop is CASSQVAGAYTF. DNA of the CDR3: TGTGCCAGCAGCCAAGTGGCAGGAGCCTACACCTTC.

J is TRBJ2-7 and V is TRBV20-1, with D hard to call. V was trimmed by 2 bases and J by 6 bases, leaving 8 bases between them. The CDR3 totals 11 residues. Germline CDR1 reads DFQATT; CDR2 reads SNEGSKA (reference sequence). The CDR3 is CSARRAGEQYF. The CDR3 nucleotides read TGCAGTGCTAGACGGGCAGGCGAGCAGTACTTC.

The V call is TRBV19, the J call TRBJ2-7; D gene uncertain. The CDR3 is 12 residues long. The germline V gene encodes CDR1 LNHDA and CDR2 SQIVND (reference sequence). V was shortened by 4 bases and J by 1 base, with 5 bases between the two germline ends. The CDR3 DNA sequence: TGTGCCAGTAGTACCGGATCCTACGAGCAGTACTTC. Translated, it gives CASSTGSYEQYF.

The chain carries TRBV4-1 and TRBJ2-7; D is ambiguous. The CDR3 length is 15 residues. CDR1 is MGHRA, CDR2 YSYEKL, per germline. Deletions cut 2 bases from V and 2 bases from J, with 13 bases between. CDR3 in amino acids: CASSQFGLPTYEQYF. The CDR3 nucleotides read TGCGCCAGCAGCCAATTCGGCCTACCTACCTACGAGCAGTACTTC.

V is TRBV5-1 and J is TRBJ2-3; D gene uncertain. The CDR3 sequence is 12 residues long. The germline V gene has CDR1 SGHRS and CDR2 YFSETQ. Trimming took 4 bases from V and 5 from J, leaving 8 bases between them. CDR3 in DNA: TGCGCCAGCAGCCTGCTGGAAGATACGCAGTATTTT. Protein sequence: CASSLLEDTQYF.

The table lists this clone with a few counts. The gene calls are TRBV27 and TRBJ2-7; perhaps TRBD2 as D (5 bases). V shed 3 bases and J shed 3 bases, with 6 bases lying between them. The germline V gene has CDR1 MNHEY and CDR2 SMNVEV (reference sequence). This CDR3 has 12 residues. The CDR3 sequence: CASSFRDYEQYF. In nucleotides, the CDR3 is TGTGCCAGCAGTTTCCGGGACTACGAGCAGTACTTC.

The chain links TRBV2 to TRBJ1-6; TRBD1 aligns across 11 bases. Germline V gene sequence: CDR1 SNHLY, CDR2 FYNNEI. V shed 7 bases and J 1 base; nucleotides not matched to a gene: 3. This CDR3 has 16 residues. The CDR3 loop reads CASTRDRGSYNSPLHF. DNA for the CDR3: TGTGCCAGCACTAGGGACAGGGGGTCCTATAATTCACCCCTCCACTTT.

This chain connects TRBV7-2 to TRBJ2-3, with D hard to call. The CDR3 spans 16 residues. Germline V gives CDR1 SGHTA, CDR2 FQGNSA. V was trimmed by 5 bases and J by 2 bases, leaving 17 bases between them. In nucleotides, the CDR3 is TGTGCCAGCAGCCCCCCAGGACGTTCCCTCACAGATACGCAGTATTTT. Translating gives CASSPPGRSLTDTQYF.

The chain employs TRBV7-2 and TRBJ2-1; D is tentatively TRBD1 or TRBD2 (5 bases each). The CDR3 loop spans 14 amino acids. V gave up 1 base and J gave up 8 bases, with 12 bases separating them. CDR1 is SGHTA and CDR2 is FQGNSA in the germline V gene. The CDR3 reads CASSLGLGRDEQFF. In nucleotides, the CDR3 is TGTGCCAGCAGCTTAGGGCTGGGGCGGGATGAGCAGTTCTTC.

This clone is a singleton in its sample. This chain uses TRBV5-1 with TRBJ2-7; TRBD1 is a possible D gene (5 bases). The CDR3 has 13 amino acids. Trimming took 3 bases from V and 3 from J, leaving 10 bases between them. Germline loops: CDR1 SGHRS, CDR2 YFSETQ. CDR3 amino acids: CASSSAQGYEQYF. CDR3 DNA: TGCGCCAGCAGCTCCGCCCAGGGCTACGAGCAGTACTTC.

The chain has TRBV30 and TRBJ2-7, with a weak D call TRBD1 (6 bases). Germline V gene data show CDR1 as GTSNPN and CDR2 as SVGIG (reference sequence). The CDR3 extends over 13 amino acids. Trimming stripped 0 bases from V and 3 bases from J, with 9 bases between. CDR3 in DNA: TGTGCCTGGAGTGTACAGGGTATCTACGAGCAGTACTTC. Translating it yields CAWSVQGIYEQYF.

This clone has only a few counts. CDR3 sequence (DNA): TGCAGTTGGGAATCTTCGGACGAGCAGTACTTC. This sequence encodes CSWESSDEQYF. The chain couples TRBV20-1 to TRBJ2-7; D gene uncertain. This CDR3 comprises 11 residues. Germline-derived CDR1 and CDR2 are DFQATT and SNEGSKA (reference sequence). Between the trimmed V and J ends, which lost 8 bases and 5 bases, there was a span of 13 bases.